The clone carrying this T cell receptor beta chain was observed once. This entry is derived from a study of cytomegalovirus exposure and HLA in healthy donors. A multiplex PCR was run with 60 Vbeta primers and 13 Jbeta primers. Clones were sequenced by immunoSEQ multiplex PCR, and TCRdb holds only the in-frame ones, with some missing. The sample has approximately 160,000 clones; 68% are singletons. The ends were cut back, 0 bases at V and 10 bases at J, with 7 bases in the middle. Germline V lookup: CDR1 LNHDA, CDR2 SQIVND (reference sequence). This CDR3 has 13 residues. The origin of this receptor is a man aged 50 to 59 in good health and CMV-seronegative. The sample consisted of PBMCs. The chain employs TRBV19 and TRBJ1-6; D perhaps matches TRBD1 (6 bases). CDR3 sequence: CASSIDRGSPLHF. The CDR3 region has the DNA TGTGCCAGTAGTATAGACAGGGGATCACCCCTCCACTTT. Full variable domain (rest looked up from reference TRBV19 and TRBJ1-6): DGGITQSPKYLFRKEGQNVTLSCEQNLNHDAMYWYRQDPGQGLRLIYYSQIVNDFQKGDIAEGYSVSREKKESFPLTVTSAQKNPTAFYLCASSIDRGSPLHFGNGTRLTVT.